This T cell receptor (beta chain) emerged from a study of blood T cell repertoires in COVID-19 (dated by TCRdb to about 2020). About the full investigation: Samples covering the acute and convalescent phases of COVID-19 were provided by collaborators in the United States, Italy and Spain. Subjects who had been exposed to COVID-19, were actively infected with it, or had recovered from it provided the deeply sampled blood TCRbeta repertoires that made up the dataset. The repertoires were released in a freely available public database meant as a resource for research on the immune response to SARS-CoV-2. The samples were drawn from two sources: the first 160 participants of the ongoing ImmuneRACE study, and fewer than 1,500 subjects contributed by 6 global collaborators. HLA class I and class II types, where available, came from metadata supplied by the sample provider rather than from assay-based typing. Sample metadata almost always included a de-identified subject ID, COVID-19 status, age in years and sex. The material from the prospective study consisted of cDNA or gDNA derived from T cells, B-cell-depleted T cells, or PBMCs. Paper-wide results and their limitations: The quantity of clinical and demographic metadata differed by source and by participant and was supplied without curation.

Deletion took 6 bases off V and 10 bases off J, with a span of 15 bases between the germline ends. From cysteine to phenylalanine, the CDR3 is 12 amino acids long. The entry retains the CDR3 DNA only, 36 bases that are in frame from base 1. Collaborating institutions collected whole blood in K2EDTA tubes following their own protocols. For TCRbeta analysis, collaborator samples were shipped as frozen whole blood, as isolated PBMCs, or as DNA extracted from either sample type. TCRbeta CDR3 regions were amplified from genomic DNA by means of the immunoSEQ Assay, a bias-controlled multiplex PCR. The original pipeline was this. Nucleated cell counts per sample were estimated from amplification of reference gene primers within the assay. Sequence reads were collapsed and filtered to measure the absolute abundance of every unique TCRbeta CDR3 rearrangement. For each sample, productive Simpson clonality was calculated as the square root of Simpson's diversity index across productive rearrangements. Entries here come from immuneACCESS through TCRdb and include only in-frame sequences with V and J called. Some clones fail to appear in such tables; in the studies checked, an unresolved V gene covers under half of the shortfall, and the cause of the remainder is unknown. D and trimming were read from the DNA, whereas the V and J calls and clone size are those reported in that table. The sample table lists around 100,000 clones, around 90% of them with a count of one. The top ten constitute 4.2% of the sample.

A word on this clone: No antigen is known for it. No base quality values were provided; no much bigger clone lies one nucleotide off.

Sequencing was performed on peripheral blood. This sequence was found in a man younger than 35 with acute or convalescent COVID-19. The chain is encoded by TRBV12-3 or TRBV12-4 joined to TRBJ1-1; the D region possibly corresponds to TRBD1 (6 bases align). The CDR3 sequence is CASRRQVGAAFF. DNA sequence: TGTGCCAGCAGGCGACAGGTAGGGGCAGCTTTCTTT.